This T cell receptor (beta chain) was profiled in a study of molecular identifiers for immune sequencing clone quantification. TCRdb called the PCR reads again in MiXCR, with one record for every CDR3 protein. This sample has around 300,000 distinct CDR3 sequences, with about a quarter found just once. V was shortened by 10 bases and J by 5 bases, with 9 bases between the two germline ends. This CDR3 comprises 12 residues. Germline CDR1 LNHDA, CDR2 SQIVND (reference sequence). The rearrangement links TRBV19 to TRBJ2-6; no reliable D call. Specimen: naive CD8+ T cells from blood, with Jurkat cell RNA spiked in. The subset denotes: FACS-sorted CD8+CD4-CCR7+CD45RA+ naive T cells. The sequence was obtained from a human donor in good health. Some libraries in this study had Jurkat cell RNA spiked in. CDR3 loop: CATTQRANVLTF. CDR3 DNA: TGTGCCACTACCCAACGGGCCAACGTCCTGACTTTC.